The present T cell receptor (beta chain) was sequenced within a study of beta chain features in type 1 diabetes. CDR1 is LNHDA and CDR2 is SQIVND in the germline V gene (reference sequence). This CDR3 region has 14 residues. V lost 0 bases, J lost 3 bases, and 9 bases lay in between. Expressed TCRB transcripts were sequenced because the isolated RNA had all been reverse transcribed beforehand. Generated by immunoSEQ multiplex PCR, the TCRdb table keeps only in-frame clones and is missing some. The top ten hold 0.02% to 0.03% of the sample, which has about 930,000 clones, about 17% seen once. This clone was observed a handful of times. What it binds is not known. Broader study findings: VDJ junctions from patients with type 1 diabetes contained fewer insertions and more deletions.

This sequence originates from a young woman in good health. The chain uses TRBV19 and TRBJ2-7; the D is unclear. The sequenced material came from naive CD4+ T cells from blood. The CDR3 DNA reads as TGTGCCAGTAGTATAGATCCCAGAGGCTACGAGCAGTACTTC. It is translated as CASSIDPRGYEQYF.